Listed below are T cell receptor beta chains from one sample, sequenced in a study of blood T cell repertoires in COVID-19. Profiling relied on immunoSEQ multiplex PCR, and the TCRdb table lists in-frame clones only, not all of them. This sample has over 250,000 clones, with around nine tenths found just once. Sequencing was done on a sample of peripheral blood. The receptors stem from a man in his fifties or sixties with acute or convalescent COVID-19. The CDR3 runs from the conserved cysteine through the conserved F or W. A D gene is named only where the DNA matches it firmly. Size is stated for part of the rows, as once, few or many counts, or as a class when the clone is expanded.

D gene: NA
J gene: TRBJ1-2
clone size: NA
V gene: TRBV28
CDR3 protein: CASSLPTRGYGYTF
CDR3 DNA: TGTGCCAGCAGTTTGCCGACCAGGGGTTATGGCTACACCTTC

D gene: NA
J gene: TRBJ1-3
clone size: NA
V gene: TRBV27
CDR3 protein: CASRRTDSGNTIYF
CDR3 DNA: TGTGCCAGCAGGAGGACAGACTCTGGAAACACCATATATTTT

D gene: NA
J gene: TRBJ1-5
clone size: NA
V gene: TRBV11-2
CDR3 protein: CASSFSRGNQPQHF
CDR3 DNA: TGTGCCAGCAGCTTTAGTCGCGGCAATCAGCCCCAGCATTTT

D gene: NA
J gene: TRBJ1-5
clone size: once
V gene: TRBV2
CDR3 protein: CASSADLQPQHF
CDR3 DNA: TGTGCCAGCAGTGCGGACTTACAGCCCCAGCATTTT

D gene: NA
J gene: TRBJ2-6
clone size: NA
V gene: TRBV5-1
CDR3 protein: CASSLATQSSGANVLTF
CDR3 DNA: TGCGCCAGCAGCTTGGCGACACAGAGCTCTGGGGCCAACGTCCTGACTTTC

D gene: NA
J gene: TRBJ1-2
clone size: NA
V gene: TRBV5-1
CDR3 protein: CASNDAAGPYTF
CDR3 DNA: TGCGCCAGCAACGACGCGGCGGGTCCTTACACCTTC

D gene: NA
J gene: TRBJ2-7
clone size: once
V gene: TRBV14
CDR3 protein: CASSSLRGSSYEQYF
CDR3 DNA: TGTGCCAGCAGCTCGCTAAGGGGGAGCTCCTACGAGCAGTACTTC

D gene: TRBD2
J gene: TRBJ2-5
clone size: NA
V gene: TRBV13
CDR3 protein: CASSLRDLRGAGETQYF
CDR3 DNA: TGTGCCAGCAGCTTAAGGGACTTGCGGGGGGCGGGAGAGACCCAGTACTTC

D gene: NA
J gene: TRBJ1-2
clone size: NA
V gene: TRBV6-5
CDR3 protein: CASSYSIGAGAYGYTF
CDR3 DNA: TGTGCCAGCAGTTACTCGATTGGGGCGGGGGCCTATGGCTACACCTTC

D gene: NA
J gene: TRBJ2-5
clone size: NA
V gene: TRBV16
CDR3 protein: CASSHGAATGQETQYF
CDR3 DNA: TGTGCCAGCAGCCACGGTGCGGCTACGGGGCAAGAGACCCAGTACTTC

D gene: TRBD1
J gene: TRBJ1-5
clone size: once
V gene: TRBV19
CDR3 protein: CASSRDRGRNQPQHF
CDR3 DNA: TGTGCCAGTAGCAGGGACAGGGGCCGGAATCAGCCCCAGCATTTT

D gene: TRBD2
J gene: TRBJ2-3
clone size: NA
V gene: TRBV5-5
CDR3 protein: CASSFTGGGTDTQYF
CDR3 DNA: TGTGCCAGCAGCTTCACCGGGGGGGGCACAGATACGCAGTATTTT

D gene: TRBD1
J gene: TRBJ1-1
clone size: NA
V gene: TRBV7-3
CDR3 protein: CASTTGTGNTEAFF
CDR3 DNA: TGTGCCAGCACAACGGGGACAGGGAACACTGAAGCTTTCTTT

D gene: NA
J gene: TRBJ1-3
clone size: NA
V gene: TRBV7-9
CDR3 protein: CASSEVVGGNTIYF
CDR3 DNA: TGTGCCAGCAGTGAGGTGGTAGGTGGAAACACCATATATTTT

D gene: NA
J gene: TRBJ2-3
clone size: NA
V gene: TRBV5-6
CDR3 protein: CASSFTRDTQYF
CDR3 DNA: TGTGCCAGCAGCTTTACGCGTGATACGCAGTATTTT

D gene: NA
J gene: TRBJ1-5
clone size: once
V gene: TRBV18
CDR3 protein: CASSVSGSNQPQHF
CDR3 DNA: TGTGCCAGCTCAGTCAGCGGCAGCAATCAGCCCCAGCATTTT

D gene: NA
J gene: TRBJ2-5
clone size: NA
V gene: TRBV7-3
CDR3 protein: CASSLRTFQETQYF
CDR3 DNA: TGTGCCAGCAGCTTAAGGACTTTCCAAGAGACCCAGTACTTC

D gene: TRBD2
J gene: TRBJ2-2
clone size: few
V gene: TRBV7-3
CDR3 protein: CASSSGLAGTGELFF
CDR3 DNA: TGTGCCAGCAGCTCCGGACTAGCGGGGACCGGGGAGCTGTTTTTT

D gene: NA
J gene: TRBJ2-7
clone size: few
V gene: TRBV10-1
CDR3 protein: CASSSIPGDYF
CDR3 DNA: TGCGCCAGCAGTTCTATCCCAGGGGACTACTTC

D gene: NA
J gene: TRBJ2-5
clone size: NA
V gene: TRBV19
CDR3 protein: CASSIGNGQTETQYF
CDR3 DNA: TGTGCCAGTAGTATAGGGAACGGACAAACGGAGACCCAGTACTTC

D gene: NA
J gene: TRBJ1-2
clone size: NA
V gene: TRBV5-6
CDR3 protein: CASSLGGRGFGYTF
CDR3 DNA: TGTGCCAGCAGCTTGGGGGGCCGGGGGTTCGGCTACACCTTC

D gene: TRBD2
J gene: TRBJ2-1
clone size: NA
V gene: TRBV6-5
CDR3 protein: CASTLGASGSSEQFF
CDR3 DNA: TGTGCCAGCACCCTAGGAGCTAGCGGGTCATCTGAGCAGTTCTTC

D gene: NA
J gene: TRBJ1-2
clone size: NA
V gene: TRBV19
CDR3 protein: CASSIEGRVNYGYTF
CDR3 DNA: TGTGCCAGTAGTATAGAGGGCAGAGTAAACTATGGCTACACCTTC

D gene: NA
J gene: TRBJ2-5
clone size: NA
V gene: TRBV11-2
CDR3 protein: CASSRAGGETQYF
CDR3 DNA: TGTGCCAGCAGCCGCGCTGGGGGGGAGACCCAGTACTTC

D gene: NA
J gene: TRBJ2-3
clone size: NA
V gene: TRBV7-9
CDR3 protein: CASSLSGPSTDTQYF
CDR3 DNA: TGTGCCAGCAGCCTTAGCGGTCCTAGCACAGATACGCAGTATTTT

D gene: TRBD1
J gene: TRBJ1-5
clone size: NA
V gene: TRBV12-3/TRBV12-4
CDR3 protein: CASSFEGAQPQHF
CDR3 DNA: TGTGCCAGCAGTTTTGAGGGGGCCCAGCCCCAGCATTTT

D gene: TRBD1
J gene: TRBJ2-7
clone size: NA
V gene: TRBV9
CDR3 protein: CASSPRQGNSINEQYF
CDR3 DNA: TGTGCCAGCAGCCCTAGACAGGGGAATTCGATAAACGAGCAGTACTTC

D gene: NA
J gene: TRBJ2-7
clone size: NA
V gene: TRBV10-3
CDR3 protein: CAISEYVSSYEQYF
CDR3 DNA: TGTGCCATCAGTGAGTATGTCAGCTCCTACGAGCAGTACTTC

D gene: TRBD1
J gene: TRBJ2-2
clone size: NA
V gene: TRBV29-1
CDR3 protein: CSVGDRGTNTGELFF
CDR3 DNA: TGCAGCGTGGGAGACAGGGGTACGAACACCGGGGAGCTGTTTTTT

D gene: NA
J gene: TRBJ2-7
clone size: NA
V gene: TRBV10-2
CDR3 protein: CASSESGGAYEQYF
CDR3 DNA: TGCGCCAGCAGTGAGTCGGGGGGGGCTTACGAGCAGTACTTC

D gene: TRBD1
J gene: TRBJ1-2
clone size: NA
V gene: TRBV10-3
CDR3 protein: CAIRDRAPYGYTF
CDR3 DNA: TGTGCCATCCGGGACAGGGCCCCCTATGGCTACACCTTC

D gene: NA
J gene: TRBJ1-1
clone size: once
V gene: TRBV6-1
CDR3 protein: CASTSSWSLNTEAFF
CDR3 DNA: TGTGCCAGCACCTCCAGTTGGAGCTTGAACACTGAAGCTTTCTTT

D gene: TRBD2
J gene: TRBJ2-7
clone size: NA
V gene: TRBV9
CDR3 protein: CASSGGLAGADEQYF
CDR3 DNA: TGTGCCAGCAGCGGCGGGCTAGCGGGGGCTGACGAGCAGTACTTC

D gene: NA
J gene: TRBJ2-2
clone size: NA
V gene: TRBV11-2
CDR3 protein: CATIPGANTGELFF
CDR3 DNA: TGTGCCACCATCCCGGGGGCGAACACCGGGGAGCTGTTTTTT

D gene: TRBD1
J gene: TRBJ1-2
clone size: NA
V gene: TRBV7-2
CDR3 protein: CASTRDRGYGHTF
CDR3 DNA: TGTGCCAGCACCAGGGACAGGGGTTATGGCCACACCTTC

D gene: NA
J gene: TRBJ2-2
clone size: NA
V gene: TRBV6-4
CDR3 protein: CASSDRAGELFF
CDR3 DNA: TGTGCCAGCAGTGATCGAGCCGGGGAGCTGTTTTTT

D gene: NA
J gene: TRBJ1-1
clone size: NA
V gene: TRBV7-3
CDR3 protein: CASSPTGNTEAFF
CDR3 DNA: TGTGCCAGCAGCCCTACAGGAAACACTGAAGCTTTCTTT

D gene: NA
J gene: TRBJ2-7
clone size: NA
V gene: TRBV11-1
CDR3 protein: CASSLYASGGYEQYF
CDR3 DNA: TGTGCCAGCAGCTTGTATGCCAGCGGAGGCTACGAGCAGTACTTC

D gene: TRBD1
J gene: TRBJ1-1
clone size: once
V gene: TRBV12-5
CDR3 protein: CASGFGQGDTEAFF
CDR3 DNA: TGTGCTAGTGGTTTTGGACAGGGAGACACTGAAGCTTTCTTT

D gene: TRBD2
J gene: TRBJ2-1
clone size: NA
V gene: TRBV11-3
CDR3 protein: CASSLNTSGKKVNEQFF
CDR3 DNA: TGTGCCAGCAGCCTAAATACTAGCGGAAAAAAAGTCAATGAGCAGTTCTTC

D gene: TRBD1
J gene: TRBJ1-1
clone size: few
V gene: TRBV10-1
CDR3 protein: CASSASGTGASEAFF
CDR3 DNA: TGCGCCAGCAGCGCCTCCGGGACAGGGGCATCTGAAGCTTTCTTT

D gene: NA
J gene: TRBJ2-2
clone size: few
V gene: TRBV11-3
CDR3 protein: CASSLAGQNTGELFF
CDR3 DNA: TGTGCCAGCAGCTTAGCAGGGCAGAACACCGGGGAGCTGTTTTTT

D gene: NA
J gene: TRBJ2-1
clone size: NA
V gene: TRBV19
CDR3 protein: CASSIGRGGGKNNEQFF
CDR3 DNA: TGTGCCAGTAGTATAGGAAGAGGGGGTGGGAAAAACAATGAGCAGTTCTTC

D gene: TRBD1
J gene: TRBJ2-4
clone size: NA
V gene: TRBV5-1
CDR3 protein: CASSPLGTAEAKNIQYF
CDR3 DNA: TGCGCCAGCAGCCCATTGGGGACAGCCGAAGCCAAAAACATTCAGTACTTC

D gene: TRBD2
J gene: TRBJ2-7
clone size: NA
V gene: TRBV11-2
CDR3 protein: CASSPVTGTSGGYEQYF
CDR3 DNA: TGTGCCAGCAGCCCTGTTACAGGGACTAGCGGGGGGTACGAGCAGTACTTC

D gene: TRBD1
J gene: TRBJ2-2
clone size: NA
V gene: TRBV30
CDR3 protein: CALTGDYINTGELFF
CDR3 DNA: TGTGCCCTAACAGGGGATTATATTAACACCGGGGAGCTGTTTTTT

D gene: TRBD1
J gene: TRBJ1-1
clone size: NA
V gene: TRBV27
CDR3 protein: CASSLHRGPATEAFF
CDR3 DNA: TGTGCCAGCAGTTTACACAGGGGCCCAGCTACTGAAGCTTTCTTT

D gene: NA
J gene: TRBJ2-7
clone size: NA
V gene: TRBV21-1
CDR3 protein: CASCSGTGRREQYF
CDR3 DNA: TGTGCCAGCTGCTCCGGGACAGGGAGAAGGGAGCAGTACTTC

D gene: TRBD1
J gene: TRBJ2-2
clone size: NA
V gene: TRBV28
CDR3 protein: CASRYSGTGGNGELFF
CDR3 DNA: TGTGCCAGCAGGTATTCCGGGACAGGGGGCAACGGGGAGCTGTTTTTT

D gene: NA
J gene: TRBJ1-1
clone size: once
V gene: TRBV4-2
CDR3 protein: CASSQDRGVGGDAAFF
CDR3 DNA: TGTGCCAGCAGCCAAGATCGGGGTGTAGGGGGGGACGCAGCTTTCTTT

D gene: TRBD1
J gene: TRBJ2-5
clone size: NA
V gene: TRBV7-8
CDR3 protein: CASSQTPGTGRETQYF
CDR3 DNA: TGTGCCAGCAGCCAAACCCCCGGGACAGGGAGGGAGACCCAGTACTTC

D gene: NA
J gene: TRBJ2-2
clone size: NA
V gene: TRBV6-5
CDR3 protein: CASGLTGEFTGELFF
CDR3 DNA: TGTGCCAGCGGACTAACAGGGGAGTTCACCGGGGAGCTGTTTTTT

D gene: NA
J gene: TRBJ2-7
clone size: NA
V gene: TRBV27
CDR3 protein: CATAAGNEQYF
CDR3 DNA: TGTGCCACCGCCGCGGGTAACGAGCAGTACTTC

D gene: TRBD1
J gene: TRBJ2-5
clone size: few
V gene: TRBV10-1
CDR3 protein: CASSPGQGPETQYF
CDR3 DNA: TGCGCCAGCAGTCCAGGACAGGGGCCAGAGACCCAGTACTTC

D gene: TRBD1
J gene: TRBJ1-4
clone size: once
V gene: TRBV5-6
CDR3 protein: CASSFAPGQGFLTNEKLFF
CDR3 DNA: TGTGCCAGCAGCTTCGCTCCGGGACAGGGATTTTTAACTAATGAAAAACTGTTTTTT

D gene: TRBD1
J gene: TRBJ1-4
clone size: few
V gene: TRBV29-1
CDR3 protein: CSVAGDSPGGGEKLFF
CDR3 DNA: TGCAGCGTTGCGGGGGACAGCCCCGGTGGAGGTGAAAAACTGTTTTTT

D gene: TRBD2
J gene: TRBJ2-1
clone size: NA
V gene: TRBV5-1
CDR3 protein: CASSLSSGGAYNEQFF
CDR3 DNA: TGCGCCAGCAGCTTATCTAGCGGGGGGGCGTACAATGAGCAGTTCTTC

D gene: TRBD1
J gene: TRBJ1-5
clone size: few
V gene: TRBV19
CDR3 protein: CASSDRADQPQHF
CDR3 DNA: TGTGCCAGCAGTGACAGGGCGGATCAGCCCCAGCATTTT

D gene: NA
J gene: TRBJ1-1
clone size: NA
V gene: TRBV6-6
CDR3 protein: CAAMTGNTEAFF
CDR3 DNA: TGTGCCGCAATGACAGGGAACACTGAAGCTTTCTTT